Following are 2 T cell receptor beta chains from one sample sequenced in a study of human T cells and chemical hapten exposure. Regarding time point: patch test 1, 2 weeks after DPC sensitization. Treatment described: therapeutic diphenylcyclopropenone sensitization with weekly scalp DPC. TCRdb redid the calling of the RACE reads with MiXCR, one entry per CDR3 protein. The sample carries about 360,000 distinct CDR3 sequences, roughly 4.8% recorded once. Sequencing used whole blood, obtained in connection with sensitization to the hapten diphenylcyclopropenone (DPC). These receptors all stem from a woman in her forties or fifties with alopecia areata. Some clones in this sample may be carry-over from other donors' samples.

The rearrangement uses TRBV10-3 and TRBJ1-2, with D hard to call. There are 13 residues in the CDR3. With 0 bases removed from V and 4 bases from J, the gap between germline ends came to 6 bases. Germline V gene lookup returns CDR1 ENHRY and CDR2 SYGVKD. The CDR3 DNA sequence: TGTGCCATCAGTGAGTCACTGATCTATGGCTACACCTTC. Amino acids: CAISESLIYGYTF.

The rearrangement links TRBV7-2 to TRBJ2-3, with D perhaps TRBD1 (5 bases). Trimming stripped 5 bases from V and 8 bases from J, with 11 bases between. This CDR3 comprises 12 residues. Germline V gene lookup returns CDR1 SGHTA and CDR2 FQGNSA. Here the CDR3 reads CASSRSRGTQYF. Written as DNA, the CDR3 is TGTGCCAGCAGCCGTTCAAGGGGTACGCAGTATTTT.